This T cell receptor beta chain comes out of a study of cytomegalovirus exposure and HLA in healthy donors. About the research overall: The roughly 700 first-cohort repertoires shared a platform with the approximately 130 validation repertoires, as reported in a later analysis.

Using immunoSEQ multiplex PCR, the repertoire was profiled, and TCRdb retains in-frame clones only, with some absent. The table lists more than 250,000 clones, about nine tenths of them singletons. On this clone itself: No antigen is known for it.

CDR3 length: 14 residues. The V and J ends lost 6 bases and 5 bases respectively, with 13 bases between them. Germline values: CDR1 MNHNS, CDR2 SASEGT. Study-wide results and limits: Researchers catalogued approximately 170 TCR beta chains as cytomegalovirus-associated. Through in vitro validation, three CMV-associated chains were shown to be specific for CMV antigens. According to a subsequent analysis, TCR clusters identified in the first cohort showed a tendency to co-occur across the 110 or so validation repertoires.

The clonotype originates from a woman in her late teens or twenties in good health and CMV-seronegative. The chain employs TRBV6-1 and TRBJ2-2, with D unclear. The sample comprised PBMCs. CDR3 protein: CASSPGRGTGELFF. The CDR3 DNA is TGTGCCAGCAGCCCGGGTCGTGGAACCGGGGAGCTGTTTTTT.